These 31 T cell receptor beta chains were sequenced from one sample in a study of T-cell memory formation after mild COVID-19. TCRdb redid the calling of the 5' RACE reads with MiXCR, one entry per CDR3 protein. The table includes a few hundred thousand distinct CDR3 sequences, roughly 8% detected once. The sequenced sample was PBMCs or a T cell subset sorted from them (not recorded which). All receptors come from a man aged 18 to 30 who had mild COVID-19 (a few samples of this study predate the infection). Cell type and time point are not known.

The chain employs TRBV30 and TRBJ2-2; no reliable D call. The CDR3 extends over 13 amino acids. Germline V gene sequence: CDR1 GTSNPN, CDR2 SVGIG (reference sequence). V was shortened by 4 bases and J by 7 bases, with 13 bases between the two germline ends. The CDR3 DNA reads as TGTGCCTGGAACCGCATCGGCTTCGGGGAGCTGTTTTTT. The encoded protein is CAWNRIGFGELFF.

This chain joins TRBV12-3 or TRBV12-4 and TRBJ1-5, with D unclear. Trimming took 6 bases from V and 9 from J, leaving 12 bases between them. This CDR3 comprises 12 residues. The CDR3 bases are TGTGCCAGCAGCCTGGGAGCGGGGCCCCAGCATTTT. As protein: CASSLGAGPQHF.

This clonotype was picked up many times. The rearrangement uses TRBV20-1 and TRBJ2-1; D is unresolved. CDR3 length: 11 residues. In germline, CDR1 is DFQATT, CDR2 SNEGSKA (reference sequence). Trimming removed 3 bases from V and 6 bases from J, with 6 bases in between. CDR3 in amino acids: CSASFGNEQFF. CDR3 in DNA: TGCAGTGCTAGCTTCGGCAATGAGCAGTTCTTC.

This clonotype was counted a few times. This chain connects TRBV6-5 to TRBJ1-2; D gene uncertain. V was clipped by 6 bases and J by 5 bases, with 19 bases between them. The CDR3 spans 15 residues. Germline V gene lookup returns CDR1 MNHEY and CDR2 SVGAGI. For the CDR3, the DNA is TGTGCCAGCAGCCAACGGGCGGCAGGTCCATATGGCTACACCTTC. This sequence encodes CASSQRAAGPYGYTF.

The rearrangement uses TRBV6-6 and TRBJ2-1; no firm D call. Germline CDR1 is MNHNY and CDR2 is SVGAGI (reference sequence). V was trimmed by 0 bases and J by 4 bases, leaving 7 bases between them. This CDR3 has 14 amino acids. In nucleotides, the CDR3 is TGTGCCAGCAGTTACTCTTCTGTTTACAATGAGCAGTTCTTC. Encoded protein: CASSYSSVYNEQFF.

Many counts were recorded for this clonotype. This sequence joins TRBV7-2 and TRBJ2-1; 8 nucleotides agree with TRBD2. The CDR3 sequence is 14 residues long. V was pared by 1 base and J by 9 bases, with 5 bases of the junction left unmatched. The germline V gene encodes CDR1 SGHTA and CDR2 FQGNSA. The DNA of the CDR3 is TGTGCCAGCAGCTTAGGGGCGGGGGGTAGTGAGCAGTTCTTC. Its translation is CASSLGAGGSEQFF.

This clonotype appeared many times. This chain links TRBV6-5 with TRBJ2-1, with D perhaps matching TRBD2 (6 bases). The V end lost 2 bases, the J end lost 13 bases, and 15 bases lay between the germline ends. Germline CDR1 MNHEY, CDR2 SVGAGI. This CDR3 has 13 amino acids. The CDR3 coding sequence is TGTGCCAGCAGTTACGTGAAAGGGGACTCACAGTTCTTC. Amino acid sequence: CASSYVKGDSQFF.

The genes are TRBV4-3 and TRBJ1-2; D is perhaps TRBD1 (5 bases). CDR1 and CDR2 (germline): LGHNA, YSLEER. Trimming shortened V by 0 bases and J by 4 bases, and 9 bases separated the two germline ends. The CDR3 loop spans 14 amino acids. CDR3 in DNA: TGCGCCAGCAGCCAAGAATCTGGGGGCTATGGCTACACCTTC. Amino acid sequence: CASSQESGGYGYTF.

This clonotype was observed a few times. For the CDR3, the DNA is TGCGCCAGCAGCCCTGGGACTGGGGGAGCTAACTATGGCTACACCTTC. Its translation is CASSPGTGGANYGYTF. V usage is TRBV5-1 and J usage is TRBJ1-2, with a tentative D call TRBD1 (5 bases). The ends were cut back, 4 bases at V and 0 bases at J, with 16 bases in the middle. The CDR3 has 16 residues. The germline gives CDR1 SGHRS, CDR2 YFSETQ.

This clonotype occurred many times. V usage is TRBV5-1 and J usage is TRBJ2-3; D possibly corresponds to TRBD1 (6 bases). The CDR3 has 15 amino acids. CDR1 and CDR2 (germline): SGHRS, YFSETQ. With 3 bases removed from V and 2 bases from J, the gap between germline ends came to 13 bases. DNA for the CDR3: TGCGCCAGCAGCTCTCCCGGGACACCCACAGATACGCAGTATTTT. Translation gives CASSSPGTPTDTQYF.

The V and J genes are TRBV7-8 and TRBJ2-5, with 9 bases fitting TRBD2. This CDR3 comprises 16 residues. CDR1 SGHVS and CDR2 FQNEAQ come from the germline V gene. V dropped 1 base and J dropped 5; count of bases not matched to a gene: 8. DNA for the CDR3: TGTGCCAGCAGCTTAGTTGCGGGGGGGCCCACGGAGACCCAGTACTTC. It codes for CASSLVAGGPTETQYF.

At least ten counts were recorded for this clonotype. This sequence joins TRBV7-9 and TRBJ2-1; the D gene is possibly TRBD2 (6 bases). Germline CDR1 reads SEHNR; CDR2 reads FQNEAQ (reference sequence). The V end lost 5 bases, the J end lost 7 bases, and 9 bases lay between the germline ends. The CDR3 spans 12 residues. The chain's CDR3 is CASSGGENEQFF. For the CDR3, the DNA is TGTGCCAGCAGCGGAGGGGAAAATGAGCAGTTCTTC.

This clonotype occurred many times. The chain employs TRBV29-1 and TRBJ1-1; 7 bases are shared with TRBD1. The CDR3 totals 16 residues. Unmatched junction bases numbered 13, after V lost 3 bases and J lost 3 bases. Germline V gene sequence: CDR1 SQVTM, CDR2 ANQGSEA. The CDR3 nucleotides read TGCAGCGTTGATGCAGGGGGAAGATACCGGGACACTGAAGCTTTCTTT. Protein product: CSVDAGGRYRDTEAFF.

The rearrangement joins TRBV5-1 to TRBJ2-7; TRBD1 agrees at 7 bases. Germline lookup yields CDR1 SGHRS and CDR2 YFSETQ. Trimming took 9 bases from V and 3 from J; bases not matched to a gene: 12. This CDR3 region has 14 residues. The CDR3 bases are TGCGCCACCCCCGGCAGGGGACAGAACTACGAGCAGTACTTC. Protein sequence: CATPGRGQNYEQYF.

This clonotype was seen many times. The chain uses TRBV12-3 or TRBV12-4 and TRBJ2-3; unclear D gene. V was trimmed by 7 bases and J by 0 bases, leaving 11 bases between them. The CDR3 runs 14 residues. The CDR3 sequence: CASTSTASTDTQYF. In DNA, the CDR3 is TGTGCCAGCACCTCGACGGCTAGCACAGATACGCAGTATTTT.

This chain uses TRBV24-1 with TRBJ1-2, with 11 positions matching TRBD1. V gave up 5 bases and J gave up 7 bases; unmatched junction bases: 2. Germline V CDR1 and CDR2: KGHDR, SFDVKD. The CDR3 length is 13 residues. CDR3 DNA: TGTGCCACCAGTGGGACAGGGGGCTTTGGCTACACCTTC. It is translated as CATSGTGGFGYTF.

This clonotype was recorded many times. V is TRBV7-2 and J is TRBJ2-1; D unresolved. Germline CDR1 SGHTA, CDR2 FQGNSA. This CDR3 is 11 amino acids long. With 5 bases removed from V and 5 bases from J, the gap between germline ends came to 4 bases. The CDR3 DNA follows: TGTGCCAGCAGCCGAAACAATGAGCAGTTCTTC. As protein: CASSRNNEQFF.

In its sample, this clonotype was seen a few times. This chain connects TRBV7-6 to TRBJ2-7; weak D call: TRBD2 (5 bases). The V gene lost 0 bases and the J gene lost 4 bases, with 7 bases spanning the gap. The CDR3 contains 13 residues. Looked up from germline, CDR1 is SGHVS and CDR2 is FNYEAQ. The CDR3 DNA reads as TGTGCCAGCAGCTTAGCACCGGGGTACGAGCAGTACTTC. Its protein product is CASSLAPGYEQYF.

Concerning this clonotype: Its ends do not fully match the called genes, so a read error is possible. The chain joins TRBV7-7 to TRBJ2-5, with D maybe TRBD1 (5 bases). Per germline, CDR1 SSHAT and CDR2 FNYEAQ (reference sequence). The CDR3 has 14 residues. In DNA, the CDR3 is TGTGCTAGCAGCTTATCGACAGCTACGGAGACCCAGTACTTC. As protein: CASSLSTATETQYF.

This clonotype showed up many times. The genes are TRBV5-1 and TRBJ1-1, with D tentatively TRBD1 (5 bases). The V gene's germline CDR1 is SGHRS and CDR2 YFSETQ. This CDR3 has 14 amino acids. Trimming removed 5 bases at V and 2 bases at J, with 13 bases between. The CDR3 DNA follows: TGCGCCAGCAGATCATTTGGGGGAAACACTGAAGCTTTCTTT. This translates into CASRSFGGNTEAFF.

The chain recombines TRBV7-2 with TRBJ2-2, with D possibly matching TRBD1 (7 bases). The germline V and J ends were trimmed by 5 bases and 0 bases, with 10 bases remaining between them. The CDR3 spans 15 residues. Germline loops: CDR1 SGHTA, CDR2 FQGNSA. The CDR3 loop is CASSGGTANTGELFF. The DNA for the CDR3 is TGTGCCAGCAGCGGGGGGACAGCGAACACCGGGGAGCTGTTTTTT.

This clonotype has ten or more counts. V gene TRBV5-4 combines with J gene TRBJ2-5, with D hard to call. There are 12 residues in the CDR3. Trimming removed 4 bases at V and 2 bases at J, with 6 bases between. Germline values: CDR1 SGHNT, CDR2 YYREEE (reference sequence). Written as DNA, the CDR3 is TGTGCCAGCAGCCAGGCACAAGAGACCCAGTACTTC. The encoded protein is CASSQAQETQYF.

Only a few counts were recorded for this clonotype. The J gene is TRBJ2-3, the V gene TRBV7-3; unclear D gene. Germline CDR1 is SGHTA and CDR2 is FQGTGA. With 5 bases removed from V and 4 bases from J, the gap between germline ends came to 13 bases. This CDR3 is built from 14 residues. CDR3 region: CASSPTQVADTQYF. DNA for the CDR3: TGTGCCAGCAGCCCCACTCAGGTGGCAGATACGCAGTATTTT.

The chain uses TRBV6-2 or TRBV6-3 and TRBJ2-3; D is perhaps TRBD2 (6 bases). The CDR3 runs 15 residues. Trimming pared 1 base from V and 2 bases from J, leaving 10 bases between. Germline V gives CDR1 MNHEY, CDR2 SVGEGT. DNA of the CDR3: TGTGCCAGCAGTTACTGGCGGGGAAACACAGATACGCAGTATTTT. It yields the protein CASSYWRGNTDTQYF.

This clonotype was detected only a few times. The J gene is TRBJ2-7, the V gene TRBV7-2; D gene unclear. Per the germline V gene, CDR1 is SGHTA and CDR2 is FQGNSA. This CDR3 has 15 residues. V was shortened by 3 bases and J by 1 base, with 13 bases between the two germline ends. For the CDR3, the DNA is TGTGCCAGCAGCTTGGCAGCTACCCCATCCTACGAGCAGTACTTC. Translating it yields CASSLAATPSYEQYF.

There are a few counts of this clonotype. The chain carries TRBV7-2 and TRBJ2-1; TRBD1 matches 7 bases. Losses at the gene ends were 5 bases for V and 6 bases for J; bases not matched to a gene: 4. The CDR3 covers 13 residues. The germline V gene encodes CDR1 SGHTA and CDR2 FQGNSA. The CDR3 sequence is CASSRDRANEQFF. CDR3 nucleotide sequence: TGTGCCAGCAGCCGAGACAGGGCCAATGAGCAGTTCTTC. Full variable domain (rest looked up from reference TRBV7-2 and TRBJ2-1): GAGVSQSPSNKVTEKGKDVELRCDPISGHTALYWYRQSLGQGLEFLIYFQGNSAPDKSGLPSDRFSAERTGGSVSTLTIQRTQQEDSAVYLCASSRDRANEQFFGPGTRLTVL.

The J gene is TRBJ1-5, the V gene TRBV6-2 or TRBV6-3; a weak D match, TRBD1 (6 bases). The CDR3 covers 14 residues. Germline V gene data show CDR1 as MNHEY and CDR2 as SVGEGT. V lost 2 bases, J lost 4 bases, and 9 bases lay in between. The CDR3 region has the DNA TGTGCCAGCAGTTACGGGGGGCCGAATCAGCCCCAGCATTTT. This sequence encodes CASSYGGPNQPQHF.

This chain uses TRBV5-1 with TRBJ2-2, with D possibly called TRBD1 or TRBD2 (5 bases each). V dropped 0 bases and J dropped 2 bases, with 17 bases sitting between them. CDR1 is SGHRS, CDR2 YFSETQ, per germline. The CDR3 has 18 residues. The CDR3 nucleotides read TGCGCCAGCAGCTTGGAAGGTGTGGGACGGAAAAACACCGGGGAGCTGTTTTTT. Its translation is CASSLEGVGRKNTGELFF.

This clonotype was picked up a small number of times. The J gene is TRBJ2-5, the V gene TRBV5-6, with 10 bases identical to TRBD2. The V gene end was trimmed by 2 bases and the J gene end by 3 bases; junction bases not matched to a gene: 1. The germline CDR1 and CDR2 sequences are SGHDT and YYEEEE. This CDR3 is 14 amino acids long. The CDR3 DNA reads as TGTGCCAGCAGCTTACTAGCGGGGAAAGAGACCCAGTACTTC. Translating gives CASSLLAGKETQYF.

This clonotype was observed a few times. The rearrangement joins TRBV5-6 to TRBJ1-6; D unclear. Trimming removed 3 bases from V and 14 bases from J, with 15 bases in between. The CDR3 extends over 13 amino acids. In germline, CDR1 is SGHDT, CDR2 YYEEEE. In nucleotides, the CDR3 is TGTGCCAGCAGCTCGGCCACCCGATGGGCCCTCCACTTT. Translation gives CASSSATRWALHF.

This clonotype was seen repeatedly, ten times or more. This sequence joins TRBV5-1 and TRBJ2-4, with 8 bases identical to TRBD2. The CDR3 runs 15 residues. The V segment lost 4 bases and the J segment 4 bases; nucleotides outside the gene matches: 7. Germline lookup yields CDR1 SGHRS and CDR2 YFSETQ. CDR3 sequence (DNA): TGCGCCAGCAGCCTTACCGGGGGGGAGAAAAACATTCAGTACTTC. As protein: CASSLTGGEKNIQYF.